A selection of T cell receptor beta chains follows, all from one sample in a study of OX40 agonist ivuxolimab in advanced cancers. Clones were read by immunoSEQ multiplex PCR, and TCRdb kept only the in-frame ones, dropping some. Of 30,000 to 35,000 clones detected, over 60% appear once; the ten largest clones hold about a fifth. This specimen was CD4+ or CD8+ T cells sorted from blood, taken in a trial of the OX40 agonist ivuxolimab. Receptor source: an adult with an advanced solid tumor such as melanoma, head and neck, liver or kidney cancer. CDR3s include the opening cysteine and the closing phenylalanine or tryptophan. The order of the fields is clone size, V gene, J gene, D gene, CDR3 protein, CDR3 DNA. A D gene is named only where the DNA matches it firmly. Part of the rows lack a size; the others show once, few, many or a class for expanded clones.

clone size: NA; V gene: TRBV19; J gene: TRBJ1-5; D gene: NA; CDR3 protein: CASSIDPGGHSNQPQHF; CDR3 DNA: TGTGCCAGTAGTATAGATCCTGGGGGGCACAGCAATCAGCCCCAGCATTTT
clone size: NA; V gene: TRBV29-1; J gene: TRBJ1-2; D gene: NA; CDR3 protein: CSAALPRHGYTF; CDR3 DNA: TGCAGCGCCGCACTCCCTAGGCATGGCTACACCTTC
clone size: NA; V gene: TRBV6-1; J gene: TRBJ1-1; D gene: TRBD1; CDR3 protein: CASDRGSLSTEAFF; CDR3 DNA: TGTGCCAGCGACAGGGGTTCTTTGAGCACTGAAGCTTTCTTT
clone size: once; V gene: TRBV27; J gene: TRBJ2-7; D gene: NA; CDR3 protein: CASRTTQGGRSSYEQYF; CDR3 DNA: TGTGCCAGCCGCACGACCCAGGGGGGCCGAAGCTCCTACGAGCAGTACTTC
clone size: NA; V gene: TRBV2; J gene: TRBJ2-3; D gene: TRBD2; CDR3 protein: CARLAGGSTDTQYF; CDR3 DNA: TGTGCCAGACTAGCGGGGGGGAGCACAGATACGCAGTATTTT
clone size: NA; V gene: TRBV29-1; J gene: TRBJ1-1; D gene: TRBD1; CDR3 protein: CSGGQQNTEAFF; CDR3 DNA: TGTAGCGGGGGACAGCAGAACACTGAAGCTTTCTTT
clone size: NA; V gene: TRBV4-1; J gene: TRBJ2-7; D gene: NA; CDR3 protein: CASTRGEGDEQYF; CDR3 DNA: TGCGCCAGCACCAGGGGGGAGGGCGACGAGCAGTACTTC
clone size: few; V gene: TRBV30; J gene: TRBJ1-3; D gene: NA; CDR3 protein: CAWKKAGNTIYF; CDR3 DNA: TGTGCCTGGAAAAAGGCCGGAAACACCATATATTTT
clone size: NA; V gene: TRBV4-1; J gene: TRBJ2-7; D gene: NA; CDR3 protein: CASSQGSGLSYEQYF; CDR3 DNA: TGCGCCAGCAGCCAGGGGAGCGGCCTCTCCTACGAGCAGTACTTC
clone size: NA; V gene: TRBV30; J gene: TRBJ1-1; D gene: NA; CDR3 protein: CAWNRVNTEAFF; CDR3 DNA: TGTGCCTGGAACAGGGTCAATACTGAAGCTTTCTTT
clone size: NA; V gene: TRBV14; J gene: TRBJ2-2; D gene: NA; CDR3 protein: CASSHRTTYTGELFF; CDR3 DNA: TGTGCCAGCAGCCACCGGACTACTTACACCGGGGAGCTGTTTTTT
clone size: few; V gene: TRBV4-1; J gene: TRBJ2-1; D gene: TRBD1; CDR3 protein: CASSTPRNPGQGIDEQFF; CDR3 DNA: TGCGCCAGCAGCACACCAAGAAACCCGGGACAGGGGATCGATGAGCAGTTCTTC
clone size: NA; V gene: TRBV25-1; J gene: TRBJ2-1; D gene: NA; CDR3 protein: CASSELGVSSYNEQFF; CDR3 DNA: TGTGCCAGCAGTGAATTGGGGGTCAGCTCCTACAATGAGCAGTTCTTC
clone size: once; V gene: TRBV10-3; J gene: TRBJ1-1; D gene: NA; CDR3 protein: CAISGGGFGHTEAFF; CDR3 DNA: TGTGCCATCAGCGGAGGAGGGTTCGGGCACACTGAAGCTTTCTTT
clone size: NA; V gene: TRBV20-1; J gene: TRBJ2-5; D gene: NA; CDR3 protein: CSASQGETQYF; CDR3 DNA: TGCAGTGCTAGTCAGGGAGAGACCCAGTACTTC
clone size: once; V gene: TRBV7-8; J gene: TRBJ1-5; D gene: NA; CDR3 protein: CASSFPGDGDQPQHF; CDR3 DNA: TGTGCCAGCAGCTTCCCCGGGGACGGTGATCAGCCCCAGCATTTT
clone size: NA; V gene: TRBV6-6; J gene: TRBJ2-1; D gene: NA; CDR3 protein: CASSYSARATGNEQFF; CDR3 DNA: TGTGCCAGCAGTTACTCGGCCAGGGCGACGGGAAATGAGCAGTTCTTC
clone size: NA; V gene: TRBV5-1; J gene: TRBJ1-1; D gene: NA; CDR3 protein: CASSFKGSSEAFF; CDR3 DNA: TGCGCCAGCAGCTTCAAGGGTAGTTCTGAAGCTTTCTTT
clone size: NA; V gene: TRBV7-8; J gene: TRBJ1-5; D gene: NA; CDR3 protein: CASSLALRGDQPQHF; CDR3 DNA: TGTGCCAGCAGCTTAGCGCTCAGGGGCGATCAGCCCCAGCATTTT
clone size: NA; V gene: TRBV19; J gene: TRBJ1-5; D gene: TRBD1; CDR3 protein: CASSIEAQGVGAQHF; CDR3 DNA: TGTGCCAGTAGTATTGAGGCGCAGGGGGTCGGGGCCCAGCATTTT
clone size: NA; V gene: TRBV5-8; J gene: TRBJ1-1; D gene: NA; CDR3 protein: CASTQKQYSNTEAFF; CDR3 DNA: TGTGCCAGCACCCAGAAGCAGTACTCCAACACTGAAGCTTTCTTT
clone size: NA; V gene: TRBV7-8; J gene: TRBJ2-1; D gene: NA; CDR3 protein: CASSRREGTGNEQFF; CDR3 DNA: TGTGCCAGCAGCCGCCGTGAGGGTACTGGGAATGAGCAGTTCTTC
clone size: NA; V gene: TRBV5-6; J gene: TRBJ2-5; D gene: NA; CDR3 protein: CASSLYNQETQYF; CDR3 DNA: TGTGCCAGCAGCTTGTACAACCAAGAGACCCAGTACTTC
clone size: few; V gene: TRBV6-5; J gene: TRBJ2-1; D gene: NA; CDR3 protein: CASRRLVGEQFF; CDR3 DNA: TGTGCCAGCAGACGACTAGTAGGTGAGCAGTTCTTC
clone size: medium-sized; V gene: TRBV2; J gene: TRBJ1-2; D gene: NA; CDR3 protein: CASSVNAGTTYYTF; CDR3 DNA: TGTGCCAGCAGCGTAAACGCCGGGACAACTTACTACACCTTC
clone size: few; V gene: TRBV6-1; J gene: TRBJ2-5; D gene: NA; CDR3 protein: CASSALAPRETQYF; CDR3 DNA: TGTGCCAGCAGTGCTTTGGCCCCTAGGGAGACCCAGTACTTC
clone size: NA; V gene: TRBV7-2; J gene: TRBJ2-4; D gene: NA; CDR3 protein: CASSWGWDSPAYF; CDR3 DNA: TGTGCCAGCAGCTGGGGATGGGACTCCCCCGCGTACTTC
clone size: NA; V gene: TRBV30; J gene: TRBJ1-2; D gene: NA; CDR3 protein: CAWGVYLLGVDGYTF; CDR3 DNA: TGTGCCTGGGGTGTATATTTGTTGGGGGTCGACGGCTACACCTTC
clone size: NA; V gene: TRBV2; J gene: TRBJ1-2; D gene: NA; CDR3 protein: CASSEQGWGYTF; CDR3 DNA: TGTGCCAGCAGCGAACAGGGTTGGGGCTACACCTTC
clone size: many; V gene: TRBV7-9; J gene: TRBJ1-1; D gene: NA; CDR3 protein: CASSSDLMNTEAFF; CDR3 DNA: TGTGCCAGCAGCTCGGATTTGATGAACACTGAAGCTTTCTTT
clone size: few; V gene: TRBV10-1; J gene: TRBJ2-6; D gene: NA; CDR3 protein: CASSEGEFLSSGANVLTF; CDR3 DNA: TGCGCCAGCAGTGAAGGGGAATTCCTGTCGAGTGGGGCCAACGTCCTGACTTTC
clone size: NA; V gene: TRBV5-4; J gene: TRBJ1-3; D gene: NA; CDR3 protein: CASSLHAGSSGNTIYF; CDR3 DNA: TGTGCCAGCAGCTTGCACGCAGGCTCCTCTGGAAACACCATATATTTT
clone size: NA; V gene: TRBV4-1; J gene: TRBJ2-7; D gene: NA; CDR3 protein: CASSQGPSEQYF; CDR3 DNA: TGCGCCAGCAGCCAGGGTCCCTCAGAGCAGTACTTC
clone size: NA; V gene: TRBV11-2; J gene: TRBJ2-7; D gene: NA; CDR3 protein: CASSSRRSSYEQYF; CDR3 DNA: TGTGCCAGCAGCTCCCGGCGGAGCTCCTACGAGCAGTACTTC
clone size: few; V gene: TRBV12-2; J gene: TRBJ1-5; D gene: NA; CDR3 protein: CASRLEGHRHSNQPQHF; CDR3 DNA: TGTGCAAGTCGCTTAGAAGGGCATCGTCACAGCAATCAGCCCCAGCATTTT
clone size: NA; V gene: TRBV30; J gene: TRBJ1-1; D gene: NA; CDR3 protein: CAWTGKTEAFF; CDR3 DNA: TGTGCCTGGACAGGGAAAACTGAAGCTTTCTTT
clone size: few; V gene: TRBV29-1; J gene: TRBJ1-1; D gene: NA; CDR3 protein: CSVEGEFETEAFF; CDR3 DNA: TGCAGCGTTGAAGGGGAATTCGAGACTGAAGCTTTCTTT
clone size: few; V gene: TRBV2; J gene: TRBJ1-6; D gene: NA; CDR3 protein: CATSRGRTNSPLHF; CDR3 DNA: TGTGCCACCTCGCGGGGAAGGACGAATTCACCCCTCCACTTT
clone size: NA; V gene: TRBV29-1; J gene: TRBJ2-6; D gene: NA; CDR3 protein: CSVPLRGVGANVLTF; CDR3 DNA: TGCAGCGTGCCACTCAGGGGTGTTGGGGCCAACGTCCTGACTTTC
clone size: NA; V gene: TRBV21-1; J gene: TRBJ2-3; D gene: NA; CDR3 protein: CASSLRGHITDTQYF; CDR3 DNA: TGTGCCAGCAGCCTCAGGGGACATATCACAGATACGCAGTATTTT
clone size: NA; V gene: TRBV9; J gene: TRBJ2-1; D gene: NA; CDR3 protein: CASSAQGNSEQFF; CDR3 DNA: TGTGCCAGCAGCGCTCAGGGGAACAGTGAGCAGTTCTTC
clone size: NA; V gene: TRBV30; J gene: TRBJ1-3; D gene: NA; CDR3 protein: CAWRVGGHAGNTIYF; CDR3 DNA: TGTGCCTGGAGGGTGGGAGGACACGCTGGAAACACCATATATTTT
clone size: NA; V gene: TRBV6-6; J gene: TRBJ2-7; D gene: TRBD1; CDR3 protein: CASSYRDSFHF; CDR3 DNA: TGTGCCAGCAGTTACCGGGACAGCTTTCACTTC
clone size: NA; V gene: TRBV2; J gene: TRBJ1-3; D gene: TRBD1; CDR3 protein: CASSARQGRSGNTIYF; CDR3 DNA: TGTGCCAGCAGTGCCAGACAGGGGAGATCTGGAAACACCATATATTTT
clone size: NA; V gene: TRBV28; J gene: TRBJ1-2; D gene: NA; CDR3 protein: CASSFPRGYGYTF; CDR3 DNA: TGTGCCAGCAGTTTTCCGAGGGGCTATGGCTACACCTTC
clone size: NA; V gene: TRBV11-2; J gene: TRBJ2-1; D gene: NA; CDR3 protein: CASSLSGKNEQFF; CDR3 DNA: TGTGCCAGCAGCTTGTCCGGGAAGAACGAGCAGTTCTTC
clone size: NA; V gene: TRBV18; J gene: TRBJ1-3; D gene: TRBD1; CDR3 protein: CASSEDRAISGNTIYF; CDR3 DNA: TGTGCCAGCTCGGAGGACAGGGCGATCTCTGGAAACACCATATATTTT
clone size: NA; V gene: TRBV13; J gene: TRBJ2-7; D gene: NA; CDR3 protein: CASSLLSSYEQYF; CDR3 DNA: TGTGCCAGCAGCTTATTGAGCTCCTACGAGCAGTACTTC